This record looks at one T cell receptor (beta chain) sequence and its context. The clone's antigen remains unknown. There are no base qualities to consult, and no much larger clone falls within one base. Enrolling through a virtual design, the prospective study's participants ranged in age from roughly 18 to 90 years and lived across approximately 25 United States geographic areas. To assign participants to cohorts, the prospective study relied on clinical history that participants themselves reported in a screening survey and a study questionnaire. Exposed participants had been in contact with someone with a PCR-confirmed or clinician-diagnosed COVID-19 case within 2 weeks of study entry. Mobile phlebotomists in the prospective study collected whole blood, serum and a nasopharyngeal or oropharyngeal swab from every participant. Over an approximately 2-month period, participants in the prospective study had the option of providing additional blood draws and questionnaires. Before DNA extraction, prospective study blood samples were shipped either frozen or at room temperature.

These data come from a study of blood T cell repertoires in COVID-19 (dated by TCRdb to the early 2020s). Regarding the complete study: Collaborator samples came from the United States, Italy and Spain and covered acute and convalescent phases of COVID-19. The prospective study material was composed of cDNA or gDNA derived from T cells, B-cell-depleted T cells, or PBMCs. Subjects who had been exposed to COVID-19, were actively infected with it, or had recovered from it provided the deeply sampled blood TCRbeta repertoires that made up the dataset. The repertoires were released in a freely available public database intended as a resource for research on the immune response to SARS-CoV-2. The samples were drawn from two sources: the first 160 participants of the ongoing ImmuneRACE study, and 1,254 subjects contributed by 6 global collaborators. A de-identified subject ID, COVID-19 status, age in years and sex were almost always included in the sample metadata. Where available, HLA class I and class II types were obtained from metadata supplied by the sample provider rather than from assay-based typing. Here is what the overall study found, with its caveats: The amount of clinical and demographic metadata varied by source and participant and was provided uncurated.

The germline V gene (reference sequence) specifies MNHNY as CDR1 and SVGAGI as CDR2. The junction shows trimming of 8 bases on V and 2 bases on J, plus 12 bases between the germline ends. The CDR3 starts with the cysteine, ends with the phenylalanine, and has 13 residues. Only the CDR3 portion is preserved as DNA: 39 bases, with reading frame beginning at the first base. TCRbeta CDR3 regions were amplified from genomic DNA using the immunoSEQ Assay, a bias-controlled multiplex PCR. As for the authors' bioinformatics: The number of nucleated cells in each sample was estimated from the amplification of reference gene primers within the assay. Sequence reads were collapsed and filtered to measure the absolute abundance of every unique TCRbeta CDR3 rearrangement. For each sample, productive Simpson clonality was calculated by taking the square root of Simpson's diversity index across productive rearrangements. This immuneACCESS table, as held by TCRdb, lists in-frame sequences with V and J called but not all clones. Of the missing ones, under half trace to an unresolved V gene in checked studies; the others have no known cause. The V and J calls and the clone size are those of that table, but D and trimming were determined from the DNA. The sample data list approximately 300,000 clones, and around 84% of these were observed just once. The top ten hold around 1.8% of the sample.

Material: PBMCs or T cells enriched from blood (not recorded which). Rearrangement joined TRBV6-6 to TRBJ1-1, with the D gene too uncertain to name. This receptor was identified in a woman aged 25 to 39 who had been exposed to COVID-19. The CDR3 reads CASRETRNTEAFF. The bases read TGTGCCAGCCGGGAGACACGTAACACTGAAGCTTTCTTT.